One and the same sample provided the 24 T cell receptor beta chains below, sequenced in a study of beta chain features in type 1 diabetes. Whole-study results and caveats: In all four CD4+ subsets, TCRB CDR3 length was significantly, moderately reduced in type 1 diabetes.

Isolated RNA was reverse transcribed in full, so expressed TCRB transcripts were sequenced. The data were produced by immunoSEQ multiplex PCR, yet TCRdb's version contains in-frame clones alone and is incomplete. The repertoire includes about 700,000 clones, roughly 13% of them detected once, and about 0.02% sits in the top ten. The antigens of these receptors remain unknown. The sample was naive CD4+ T cells from blood. All receptors come from a man between 18 and 29 years old with type 1 diabetes.

Of note for this clone: Other DNA variants within this sample encode the same CDR3. This rearrangement joins TRBV20-1 to TRBJ2-5; D not resolved. The CDR3 length is 10 residues. Between the trimmed V and J ends, which lost 6 bases and 2 bases, there was a span of 4 bases. Germline CDR1 and CDR2: DFQATT and SNEGSKA (reference sequence). CDR3 residues: CSARQETQYF. The CDR3 region has the DNA TGCAGTGCGAGACAAGAGACCCAGTACTTC.

The chain carries TRBV18 and TRBJ2-5; perhaps TRBD1 as D (5 bases). Germline CDR1 reads KGHSH; CDR2 reads LQKENI. The CDR3 loop spans 14 amino acids. Trimming removed 3 bases at V and 5 bases at J, with 13 bases between. The CDR3 coding sequence is TGTGCCAGCTCACCTCAGGGTGTCGGGGAGACCCAGTACTTC. It is translated as CASSPQGVGETQYF.

This sequence joins TRBV9 and TRBJ2-3; D gene uncertain. CDR3 size: 15 residues. Germline V lookup: CDR1 SGDLS, CDR2 YYNGEE. V was trimmed by 0 bases and J by 2 bases, leaving 10 bases between them. Here the CDR3 DNA reads TGTGCCAGCAGCGTAGGTGGTCGACTCACAGATACGCAGTATTTT. It codes for CASSVGGRLTDTQYF.

The chain employs TRBV2 and TRBJ1-5; D gene uncertain. The germline gives CDR1 SNHLY, CDR2 FYNNEI. The V gene lost 4 bases and the J gene lost 2 bases, with 15 bases spanning the gap. The CDR3 spans 16 residues. The CDR3 is CASSGEGYGGNQPQHF. In nucleotides, the CDR3 is TGTGCCAGCAGTGGGGAGGGATATGGGGGCAATCAGCCCCAGCATTTT.

This sequence joins TRBV6-5 and TRBJ2-7; possibly TRBD1 or TRBD2 for D (5 bases each). From germline, CDR1 is MNHEY and CDR2 SVGAGI. The V gene lost 11 bases and the J gene lost 0 bases, with 20 bases spanning the gap. The CDR3 is 15 amino acids. CDR3 bases: TGTGCCTCAAGGTTGGGGGACGCGGGCTCCTACGAGCAGTACTTC. Its translation is CASRLGDAGSYEQYF.

The chain carries TRBV11-3 and TRBJ2-1; 8 bases match TRBD1. Trimming took 4 bases from V and 2 from J; bases not matched to a gene: 7. This CDR3 is built from 16 residues. Germline CDR1 reads SGHNT; CDR2 reads YENEEA. This CDR3 is CASSSPTGDTYNEQFF. Written as DNA, the CDR3 is TGTGCCAGCAGCTCCCCGACAGGGGATACCTACAATGAGCAGTTCTTC. The full variable domain, with the rest looked up from reference TRBV11-3 and TRBJ2-1, is EAGVVQSPRYKIIEKKQPVAFWCNPISGHNTLYWYLQNLGQGPELLIRYENEEAVDDSQLPKDRFSAERLKGVDSTLKIQPAELGDSAVYLCASSSPTGDTYNEQFFGPGTRLTVL.

Points on this clone: Other nucleotide sequences from this sample produce the same CDR3. The chain combines TRBV7-2 with TRBJ2-5, with D possibly matching TRBD1 (6 bases). V was pared by 9 bases and J by 4 bases, with 15 bases between. Per germline, CDR1 SGHTA and CDR2 FQGNSA. This CDR3 region has 13 residues. The CDR3 sequence: CASSLGGRETQYF. CDR3 sequence (DNA): TGTGCCAGTAGCCTAGGGGGAAGAGAGACCCAGTACTTC.

This chain joins TRBV6-5 and TRBJ1-2; no reliable D call. There are 10 residues in the CDR3. The germline V and J ends were trimmed by 8 bases and 2 bases, with 3 bases remaining between them. The germline CDR1 and CDR2 sequences are MNHEY and SVGAGI. CDR3 region: CASWNYGYTF. CDR3 coding DNA: TGTGCCAGCTGGAACTATGGCTACACCTTC.

V gene TRBV9 combines with J gene TRBJ1-4; no reliable D call. The CDR3 has 16 residues. The V end lost 4 bases, the J end lost 3 bases, and 16 bases lay between the germline ends. The germline V gene encodes CDR1 SGDLS and CDR2 YYNGEE. CDR3 amino acids: CASSTQATVANEKLFF. In DNA, the CDR3 is TGTGCCAGCAGCACGCAGGCAACGGTGGCTAATGAAAAACTGTTTTTT.

This clone was counted a few times. The V gene is TRBV21-1, the J gene TRBJ2-3; no check of the table's D call, TRBD2, against the DNA was made. TRBV21-1 is a documented pseudogene. The CDR3 has 16 residues. CDR3 loop: CASSKGRSLVRSTQYF. In nucleotides, the CDR3 is TGTGCCAGCAGCAAAGGACGCAGTCTAGTGCGTAGTACGCAGTATTTT.

The rearrangement links TRBV30 to TRBJ2-3; D is possibly TRBD2 (5 bases). CDR1 and CDR2 (germline): GTSNPN, SVGIG (reference sequence). The ends were cut back, 0 bases at V and 11 bases at J, with 12 bases in the middle. The CDR3 length is 12 residues. CDR3 region: CAWSVLAVGQYF. The CDR3 DNA reads TGTGCCTGGAGTGTTCTAGCAGTGGGGCAGTATTTT.

The CDR3: CASSLDVSYEQYF. CDR3 nucleotide sequence: TGCGCCAGCAGCTTGGACGTGAGCTACGAGCAGTACTTC. The chain carries TRBV5-1 and TRBJ2-7; D gene unclear. V lost 0 bases to trimming and J lost 3 bases, with 7 bases between them. Germline loops: CDR1 SGHRS, CDR2 YFSETQ. This CDR3 is built from 13 residues.

The chain links TRBV4-1 to TRBJ1-6; D unresolved. Germline-derived CDR1 and CDR2 are MGHRA and YSYEKL. The CDR3 sequence is 14 residues long. V was clipped by 5 bases and J by 7 bases, with 12 bases between them. The CDR3 nucleotides read TGCGCCAGCAGCGTCGTCGTAAGCAATTCACCCCTCCACTTT. Translating it yields CASSVVVSNSPLHF.

The chain combines TRBV10-3 with TRBJ2-1, with 8 bases fitting TRBD1. This CDR3 has 13 amino acids. The V gene end was trimmed by 8 bases and the J gene end by 10 bases; junction bases not matched to a gene: 10. The germline gives CDR1 ENHRY, CDR2 SYGVKD. The CDR3 reads CAIEQGQGGEQFF. The CDR3 DNA follows: TGTGCCATCGAGCAAGGACAGGGAGGCGAGCAGTTCTTC.

This clone has just a few counts. The J gene is TRBJ2-7, the V gene TRBV9; 8 positions agree with TRBD1. V gave up 4 bases and J gave up 4 bases; unmatched junction bases: 10. Germline CDR1 SGDLS, CDR2 YYNGEE. This CDR3 has 15 residues. In DNA form, the CDR3 reads TGTGCCAGCAGCAGAGGGGGGACAGGTGTTTACGAGCAGTACTTC. Its translation: CASSRGGTGVYEQYF.

This clone occurred a few times. The V gene is TRBV29-1, the J gene TRBJ1-1, with no clear D. The CDR3 has 14 residues. The V gene lost 3 bases and the J gene lost 0 bases, with 11 bases spanning the gap. CDR1 and CDR2 from the germline V gene are SQVTM and ANQGSEA. The CDR3 loop is CSVDLSRVNTEAFF. The CDR3 coding sequence is TGCAGCGTTGACCTTAGTCGGGTGAACACTGAAGCTTTCTTT.

This clone showed up just a few times. The V gene is TRBV30, the J gene TRBJ1-5, with D unresolved. The germline V gene encodes CDR1 GTSNPN and CDR2 SVGIG (reference sequence). This CDR3 comprises 14 residues. V lost 0 bases, J lost 6 bases, and 12 bases lay in between. The CDR3 nucleotides read TGTGCCTGGAGTGTACAAGGGCGTGGTCAGCCCCAGCATTTT. It is translated as CAWSVQGRGQPQHF.

This clone was seen only a few times. The J gene is TRBJ2-4, the V gene TRBV19; no reliable D call. The CDR3 totals 15 residues. Germline lookup yields CDR1 LNHDA and CDR2 SQIVND (reference sequence). V gave up 6 bases and J gave up 1 base, with 13 bases separating them. The CDR3 loop reads CASSALGVAKNIQYF. The CDR3 DNA reads as TGTGCCAGTAGCGCCCTTGGGGTTGCCAAAAACATTCAGTACTTC.

V usage is TRBV6-1 and J usage is TRBJ1-2, with D possibly TRBD1 on 6 matching bases. Germline CDR1 is MNHNS and CDR2 is SASEGT. The CDR3 runs to 13 residues. V dropped 6 bases and J dropped 8 bases, with 16 bases sitting between them. CDR3 DNA sequence: TGTGCCAGCAGCGAGGGACACCGGGGAGGCTACACCTTC. Translation: CASSEGHRGGYTF.

This clone has more than one count but fewer than ten. V is TRBV19 and J is TRBJ2-1, with D uncertain. V was shortened by 3 bases and J by 6 bases, with 24 bases between the two germline ends. Germline CDR1 is LNHDA and CDR2 is SQIVND (reference sequence). The CDR3 sequence is 18 residues long. The CDR3 spells CASSIAPPATSIFNEQFF. The CDR3 DNA is TGTGCCAGTAGTATTGCCCCACCGGCGACATCGATATTCAATGAGCAGTTCTTC.

In this sample, this clone turned up a few times. The chain carries TRBV25-1 and TRBJ1-5; D not certain. V was pared by 3 bases and J by 5 bases, with 11 bases between. The CDR3 loop spans 14 amino acids. Per germline, CDR1 MGHDK and CDR2 SYGVNS. In nucleotides, the CDR3 is TGTGCCAGCAGTGAGTCCCTGGGCGATCAGCCCCAGCATTTT. Its translation is CASSESLGDQPQHF.

V gene TRBV5-1 combines with J gene TRBJ2-5; D is ambiguous. V was clipped by 2 bases and J by 5 bases, with 13 bases between them. CDR3 length: 14 residues. From germline, CDR1 is SGHRS and CDR2 YFSETQ. DNA of the CDR3: TGCGCCAGCAGCTTCGTATCCGGGTCGGAGACCCAGTACTTC. This sequence encodes CASSFVSGSETQYF. Using reference TRBV5-1 and TRBJ2-5 for the parts outside the CDR3, the full variable domain is KAGVTQTPRYLIKTRGQQVTLSCSPISGHRSVSWYQQTPGQGLQFLFEYFSETQRNKGNFPGRFSGRQFSNSRSEMNVSTLELGDSALYLCASSFVSGSETQYFGPGTRLLVL.

The genes are TRBV15 and TRBJ2-7; no firm D call. The CDR3 runs to 15 residues. Germline V gene data show CDR1 as LNHNV and CDR2 as YYDKDF (reference sequence). Trimming shortened V by 0 bases and J by 3 bases, and 12 bases separated the two germline ends. CDR3 bases: TGTGCCACCAGCAGAGAGGTCCTCCCCAACTACGAGCAGTACTTC. It encodes CATSREVLPNYEQYF. Full variable domain (remainder filled in from reference TRBV15 and TRBJ2-7): DAMVIQNPRYQVTQFGKPVTLSCSQTLNHNVMYWYQQKSSQAPKLLFHYYDKDFNNEADTPDNFQSRRPNTSFCFLDIRSPGLGDTAMYLCATSREVLPNYEQYFGPGTRLTVT.

J is TRBJ2-1 and V is TRBV9, with a weak D call TRBD1 (6 bases). Germline V gives CDR1 SGDLS, CDR2 YYNGEE. The CDR3 consists of 16 residues. Deletions cut 1 base from V and 9 bases from J, with 20 bases between. The CDR3 sequence: CASSVRSTVGTPEQFF. CDR3 in DNA: TGTGCCAGCAGCGTACGGTCAACGGTGGGGACACCTGAGCAGTTCTTC. Using reference TRBV9 and TRBJ2-1 for the parts outside the CDR3, the full variable domain is DSGVTQTPKHLITATGQRVTLRCSPRSGDLSVYWYQQSLDQGLQFLIQYYNGEERAKGNILERFSAQQFPDLHSELNLSSLELGDSALYFCASSVRSTVGTPEQFFGPGTRLTVL.